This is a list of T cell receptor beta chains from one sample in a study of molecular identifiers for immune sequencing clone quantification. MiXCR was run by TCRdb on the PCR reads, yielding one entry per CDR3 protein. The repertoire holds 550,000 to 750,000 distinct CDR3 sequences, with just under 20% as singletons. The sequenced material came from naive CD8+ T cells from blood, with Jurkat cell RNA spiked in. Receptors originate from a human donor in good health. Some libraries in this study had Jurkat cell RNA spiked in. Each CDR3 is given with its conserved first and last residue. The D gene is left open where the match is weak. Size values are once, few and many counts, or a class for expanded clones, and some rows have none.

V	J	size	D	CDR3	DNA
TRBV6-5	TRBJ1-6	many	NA	CASRPQNSPLHF	TGTGCCAGCAGACCACAGAATTCACCCCTCCACTTT
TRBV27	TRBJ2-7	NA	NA	CASRTNRDGSYEQYF	TGTGCCAGCAGAACCAACCGGGACGGGTCCTACGAGCAGTACTTC
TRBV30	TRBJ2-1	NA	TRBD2	CAWISGLAGGFEQFF	TGTGCCTGGATTTCAGGACTAGCGGGGGGATTTGAGCAGTTCTTC
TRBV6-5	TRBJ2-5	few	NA	CASSRQTLGRTETQYF	TGTGCCAGCAGCCGTCAGACCCTGGGCAGGACGGAGACCCAGTACTTC
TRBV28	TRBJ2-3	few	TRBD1	CASSSPEIRQGGIGDTQYF	TGTGCCAGCAGTTCCCCCGAAATCCGACAGGGGGGAATCGGGGATACGCAGTATTTT
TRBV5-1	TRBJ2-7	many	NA	CASSFDSGNEQYF	TGCGCCAGCAGCTTTGACAGCGGAAACGAGCAGTACTTC
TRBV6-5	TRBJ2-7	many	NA	CASSYSNLGSSYEQYF	TGTGCCAGCAGTTACTCGAACCTGGGGAGCTCCTACGAGCAGTACTTC
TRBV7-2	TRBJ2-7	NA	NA	CASSLSLRDSYEQYF	TGTGCCAGCAGCTTATCTTTGCGGGACTCCTACGAGCAGTACTTC
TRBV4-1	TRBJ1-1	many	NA	CASSQVGGPNTEAFF	TGCGCCAGCAGCCAAGTGGGGGGCCCGAACACTGAAGCTTTCTTT
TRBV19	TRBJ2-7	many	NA	CASSMVGVDYEQYF	TGTGCCAGTAGTATGGTGGGGGTAGACTACGAGCAGTACTTC
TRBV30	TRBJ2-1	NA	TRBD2	CAWSWLGLAVDNEQFF	TGTGCCTGGAGTTGGCTGGGACTAGCCGTCGACAATGAGCAGTTCTTC
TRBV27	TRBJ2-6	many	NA	CASSGHLSSGANVLTF	TGTGCCAGCAGTGGACACTTGAGCTCTGGGGCCAACGTCCTGACTTTC
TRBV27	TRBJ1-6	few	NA	CASSLDSPNSPLHF	TGTGCCAGCAGTTTAGACAGTCCTAATTCACCCCTCCACTTT
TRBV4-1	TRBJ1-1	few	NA	CASSQDLWTVNTEAFF	TGCGCCAGCAGCCAAGATTTATGGACTGTGAACACTGAAGCTTTCTTT
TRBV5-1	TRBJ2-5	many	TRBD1	CASSLTGGVETQYF	TGCGCCAGCAGCTTAACAGGGGGCGTGGAGACCCAGTACTTC
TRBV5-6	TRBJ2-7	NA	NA	CASGSGISYEQYF	TGTGCCAGCGGTTCCGGGATCTCCTACGAGCAGTACTTC
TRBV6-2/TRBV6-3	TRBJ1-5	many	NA	CASSMGGQPQHF	TGTGCCAGCAGCATGGGGGGTCAGCCCCAGCATTTT
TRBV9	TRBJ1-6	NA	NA	CASSNEGHAAYNSPLHF	TGTGCCAGCAGTAACGAGGGACATGCGGCCTATAATTCACCCCTCCACTTT
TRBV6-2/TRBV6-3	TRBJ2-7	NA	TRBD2	CASVLAGKDEQYF	TGTGCCAGCGTCCTAGCGGGAAAGGACGAGCAGTACTTC
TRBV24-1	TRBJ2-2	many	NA	CATSDLGQNTGELFF	TGTGCCACCAGTGATTTGGGACAGAACACCGGGGAGCTGTTTTTT
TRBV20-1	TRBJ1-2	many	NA	CSARDVDGDYGYTF	TGCAGTGCTAGAGATGTAGACGGTGACTATGGCTACACCTTC
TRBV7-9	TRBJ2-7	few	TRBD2	CASSFSIAGFEQYF	TGTGCCAGCAGCTTTTCTATAGCGGGTTTCGAGCAGTACTTC
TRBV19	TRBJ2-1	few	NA	CASRTGIGEQFF	TGTGCCAGTAGGACGGGTATCGGTGAGCAGTTCTTC
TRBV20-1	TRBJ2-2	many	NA	CSARAGATGELFF	TGCAGTGCTAGAGCGGGGGCCACCGGGGAGCTGTTTTTT
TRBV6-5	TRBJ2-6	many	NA	CASSPVTRFLLGSGANVLTF	TGTGCCAGCAGCCCGGTTACCCGGTTCCTTCTGGGTTCTGGGGCCAACGTCCTGACTTTC
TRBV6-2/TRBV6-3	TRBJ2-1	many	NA	CASTPGGWNEQFF	TGTGCCAGTACTCCGGGCGGGTGGAATGAGCAGTTCTTC
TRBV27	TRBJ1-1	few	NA	CASSSTPGHTEAFF	TGTGCCAGCAGTTCGACTCCGGGACACACCGAAGCTTTCTTT
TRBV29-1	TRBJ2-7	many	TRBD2	CSVVLAGGYEQYF	TGCAGCGTTGTGTTAGCGGGAGGGTACGAGCAGTACTTC
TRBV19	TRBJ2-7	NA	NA	CASSPGAALYEQYF	TGTGCCAGTAGTCCAGGGGCCGCTCTCTACGAGCAGTACTTC
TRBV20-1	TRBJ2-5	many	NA	CSARTLVAQETQYF	TGCAGTGCTAGGACACTAGTTGCCCAAGAGACCCAGTACTTC
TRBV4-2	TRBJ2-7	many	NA	CASSQGLSVEQYF	TGTGCCAGCAGCCAGGGACTCAGCGTCGAGCAGTACTTC
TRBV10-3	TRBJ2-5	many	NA	CAISESGATGQETQYF	TGTGCCATCAGTGAGTCGGGAGCGACCGGCCAAGAGACCCAGTACTTC
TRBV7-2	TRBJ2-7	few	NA	CASSFFGITGAYEQYF	TGTGCCAGCAGCTTTTTCGGAATCACAGGAGCCTACGAGCAGTACTTC
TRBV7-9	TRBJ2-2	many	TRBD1	CASSPPTGYDGELFF	TGTGCCAGCAGCCCCCCGACAGGGTATGACGGGGAGCTGTTTTTT
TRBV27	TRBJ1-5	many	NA	CASSPSWPNQPQHF	TGTGCCAGCAGTCCCTCGTGGCCGAACCAGCCCCAGCATTTT
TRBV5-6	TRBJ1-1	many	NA	CASRPDSSRHTEAFF	TGTGCCAGCAGACCCGACAGTTCTCGTCACACTGAAGCTTTCTTT
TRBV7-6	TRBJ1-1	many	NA	CASSLITVGTEAFF	TGTGCCAGCAGCTTAATCACGGTGGGGACTGAAGCTTTCTTT
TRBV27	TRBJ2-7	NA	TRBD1	CASSLRYRGNEQYF	TGTGCCAGCAGTTTACGTTACAGGGGGAATGAGCAGTACTTC
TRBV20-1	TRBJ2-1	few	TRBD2	CSARDKASGSYEQFF	TGCAGTGCTAGAGATAAGGCTAGCGGGAGTTATGAGCAGTTCTTC
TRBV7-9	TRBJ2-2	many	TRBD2	CASSSTLAANTGELFF	TGTGCCAGCAGCTCTACGCTAGCGGCGAACACCGGGGAGCTGTTTTTT
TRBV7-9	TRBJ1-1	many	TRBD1	CASSLGQGVLAEAFF	TGTGCCAGCAGCTTAGGACAGGGGGTTTTGGCTGAAGCTTTCTTT